The 14 T cell receptor beta chains reported below all come from one sample, sequenced in a study of T cells after yellow fever vaccination. One entry per CDR3 protein, called by TCRdb with MiXCR from the 5' RACE reads. The repertoire consists of more than 80,000 distinct CDR3 sequences, with 5.8% occurring once and the leading ten covering just over 40%. The sample here was CD8+ T cells sorted from PBMCs, taken 10 days after the yellow fever booster vaccination. These receptors were obtained from a man younger than 35 who received the YFV17D yellow fever vaccine.

CDR3 sequence: CASSYSGLAKETQYF. CDR3 coding DNA: TGTGCCAGCAGTTATTCGGGACTAGCGAAAGAGACCCAGTACTTC. V and J are TRBV6-2 or TRBV6-3 and TRBJ2-5; 10 bases match TRBD2. The CDR3 consists of 15 residues. Trimming at V came to 3 bases and at J to 3 bases, leaving 4 bases not matched to a gene. Germline CDR1 and CDR2: MNHEY and SVGEGT.

The V and J genes are TRBV28 and TRBJ1-5; the D gene is possibly TRBD1 (5 bases). Germline V CDR1 and CDR2: MDHEN, SYDVKM. The CDR3 loop spans 16 amino acids. The germline V and J ends were trimmed by 5 bases and 4 bases, with 18 bases remaining between them. CDR3 coding DNA: TGTGCCAGCAGTGCCTCATCCCAGGGCACAAATCAGCCCCAGCATTTT. This translates into CASSASSQGTNQPQHF.

The chain recombines TRBV12-3 or TRBV12-4 with TRBJ1-1, with D maybe TRBD1 (5 bases). V shed 10 bases and J shed 4 bases, with 16 bases lying between them. This CDR3 spans 13 amino acids. The CDR3 sequence is CATAGGYGTEAFF. CDR3 DNA: TGTGCCACCGCGGGGGGGTACGGCACTGAAGCTTTCTTT.

This clonotype was recorded many times. The chain links TRBV7-9 to TRBJ1-2; no definite D call. V lost 5 bases and J lost 2, with 12 bases in between. There are 14 residues in the CDR3. Germline V gene data show CDR1 as SEHNR and CDR2 as FQNEAQ (reference sequence). CDR3 sequence: CASSPTDGNYGYTF. The CDR3 region has the DNA TGTGCCAGCAGCCCGACGGACGGAAACTATGGCTACACCTTC.

This clonotype was counted only a few times. This chain uses TRBV7-8 with TRBJ2-1; 9 nucleotides line up with TRBD2. The CDR3 loop spans 16 amino acids. The V gene end was trimmed by 4 bases and the J gene end by 1 base; junction bases not matched to a gene: 5. CDR1 and CDR2 (germline): SGHVS, FQNEAQ. This chain's CDR3 is CASSSTSGGSYNEQFF. In DNA form, the CDR3 reads TGTGCCAGCAGCTCGACGAGCGGGGGGTCCTACAATGAGCAGTTCTTC. Looking up the rest from reference TRBV7-8 and TRBJ2-1 gives the full variable domain: GAGVSQSPRYKVAKRGQDVALRCDPISGHVSLFWYQQALGQGPEFLTYFQNEAQLDKSGLPSDRFFAERPEGSVSTLKIQRTQQEDSAVYLCASSSTSGGSYNEQFFGPGTRLTVL.

This clonotype was found a few times. J is TRBJ2-6 and V is TRBV28; D may be TRBD2 (6 bases). The CDR3 spans 16 residues. V was trimmed by 5 bases and J by 2 bases, leaving 13 bases between them. Germline lookup yields CDR1 MDHEN and CDR2 SYDVKM. In DNA, the CDR3 is TGTGCCAGCAGTGGGGGGAAACTGACTGGGGCCAACGTCCTGACTTTC. Its protein is CASSGGKLTGANVLTF.

This clonotype has ten or more counts. The chain joins TRBV7-8 to TRBJ2-3; D might be TRBD1 (5 bases). This CDR3 region has 14 residues. V lost 1 base, J lost 7 bases, and 12 bases lay in between. Germline V CDR1 and CDR2: SGHVS, FQNEAQ. The CDR3 sequence: CASSLVTVVNTQYF. The CDR3 nucleotides read TGTGCCAGCAGCTTAGTGACAGTGGTAAATACGCAGTATTTT.

This clonotype was detected only a few times. The gene calls are TRBV20-1 and TRBJ2-3; 13 bases are a match to TRBD2. Losses at the gene ends were 5 bases for V and 1 base for J; bases not matched to a gene: 3. Germline CDR1 reads DFQATT; CDR2 reads SNEGSKA (reference sequence). The CDR3 consists of 15 residues. Here the CDR3 DNA reads TGCAGTGCTGGCGGGACTAGCGGGGGCACAGATACGCAGTATTTT. It codes for CSAGGTSGGTDTQYF.

In its sample, this clonotype was seen a few times. This chain connects TRBV6-2 or TRBV6-3 to TRBJ2-5, with D possibly matching TRBD2 (6 bases). V was clipped by 0 bases and J by 2 bases, with 19 bases between them. This CDR3 is 18 amino acids long. Germline loops: CDR1 MNHEY, CDR2 SVGEGT. The CDR3 protein is CASSYSTRDSKHQETQYF. In nucleotides, the CDR3 is TGTGCCAGCAGTTACTCTACCCGGGACTCAAAGCATCAAGAGACCCAGTACTTC.

This rearrangement joins TRBV7-9 to TRBJ2-7; 10 bases match TRBD1. Germline V gene lookup returns CDR1 SEHNR and CDR2 FQNEAQ (reference sequence). This CDR3 contains 15 residues. The V and J ends lost 5 bases and 3 bases, in that order; junction bases with no gene match: 7. For the CDR3, the DNA is TGTGCCAGCAGCCCCGGACAGGGGGGCGGCTACGAGCAGTACTTC. Its translation is CASSPGQGGGYEQYF. The variable domain in full, with the rest retrieved from reference TRBV7-9 and TRBJ2-7, is DTGVSQNPRHKITKRGQNVTFRCDPISEHNRLYWYRQTLGQGPEFLTYFQNEAQLEKSRLLSDRFSAERPKGSFSTLEIQRTEQGDSAMYLCASSPGQGGGYEQYFGPGTRLTVT.

The sample holds a few counts of this clonotype. This chain uses TRBV11-2 with TRBJ2-3; D is ambiguous. CDR3 length: 15 residues. Per germline, CDR1 SGHAT and CDR2 FQNNGV. Trimming shortened V by 2 bases and J by 0 bases, and 9 bases separated the two germline ends. The CDR3 nucleotides read TGTGCCAGCAGCTTATCAGGCTGGAGCACAGATACGCAGTATTTT. Its translation: CASSLSGWSTDTQYF.

This clonotype was detected many times. The rearrangement joins TRBV10-3 to TRBJ2-1; D not certain. The V gene lost 10 bases and the J gene lost 0 bases, with 13 bases spanning the gap. Germline CDR1 is ENHRY and CDR2 is SYGVKD. CDR3 size: 14 residues. This chain's CDR3 is CATSGGPSYNEQFF. The CDR3 nucleotides are TGTGCCACTTCTGGTGGTCCCTCCTACAATGAGCAGTTCTTC.

V is TRBV7-6 and J is TRBJ2-1; 9 bases are a match to TRBD1. Germline V gene sequence: CDR1 SGHVS, CDR2 FNYEAQ. The CDR3 has 17 residues. After removal of 5 bases from V and 6 bases from J, the junction contained 14 bases not matched to a gene. CDR3 DNA sequence: TGTGCCAGCAGCCCCCCTGAATGGGACAGGGTATCCAATGAGCAGTTCTTC. It encodes CASSPPEWDRVSNEQFF.

This rearrangement joins TRBV4-1 to TRBJ1-1; D gene unclear. The CDR3 covers 15 residues. With 0 bases removed from V and 1 base from J, the gap between germline ends came to 9 bases. Germline CDR1 is MGHRA and CDR2 is YSYEKL. CDR3 in DNA: TGCGCCAGCAGCCAAGATCGCGGAACGAACACTGAAGCTTTCTTT. Translated, it gives CASSQDRGTNTEAFF.